Listed here are 12 T cell receptor beta chains from one sample, sequenced in a study of early T cells in non-severe SARS-CoV-2 infection. MiXCR, run by TCRdb on the 5' RACE reads, gives a single entry per CDR3 protein. Of about 33,000 distinct CDR3 sequences in the sample, 4.7% were seen once. Source material: whole blood. Source of these receptors: an adult who was a healthcare worker with PCR-confirmed SARS-CoV-2 infection or an uninfected control (not recorded which).

This clonotype was counted many times. The chain couples TRBV30 to TRBJ2-5; 9 positions match TRBD2. V lost 5 bases and J lost 4; bases outside the gene matches: 5. CDR1 GTSNPN and CDR2 SVGIG come from the germline V gene (reference sequence). The CDR3 is 13 residues long. CDR3 nucleotide sequence: TGTGCCTGGGTAGCGGGGGCGTTAGAGACCCAGTACTTC. Translated, it gives CAWVAGALETQYF.

This clonotype was seen ten or more times. The chain uses TRBV19 and TRBJ2-7; the D call may be TRBD1 or TRBD2 (5 bases each). The V end was cut by 3 bases, the J end by 2 bases, with 11 bases between. The CDR3 spans 14 residues. Germline V lookup: CDR1 LNHDA, CDR2 SQIVND (reference sequence). The CDR3 is CASSIPGTAYEQYF. For the CDR3, the DNA is TGTGCCAGTAGTATCCCCGGGACCGCCTACGAGCAGTACTTC.

This clonotype was seen ten or more times. J is TRBJ2-7 and V is TRBV7-2; TRBD2 matches 9 bases. V lost 4 bases and J lost 9; bases outside the gene matches: 10. Germline CDR1 and CDR2: SGHTA and FQGNSA. The CDR3 runs to 14 residues. CDR3 loop: CASSSGLAPTTQYF. The CDR3 DNA follows: TGTGCCAGCAGCTCCGGACTAGCGCCTACGACGCAGTACTTC.

This clonotype was seen many times. The chain recombines TRBV15 with TRBJ2-5, with D possibly being TRBD1 or TRBD2 (6 bases each). V dropped 6 bases and J dropped 5 bases, with 16 bases sitting between them. This CDR3 has 14 amino acids. Germline-derived CDR1 and CDR2 are LNHNV and YYDKDF (reference sequence). The CDR3 is CATREGGLRETQYF. The CDR3 region has the DNA TGTGCCACCAGGGAAGGGGGGCTAAGGGAGACCCAGTACTTC.

The chain combines TRBV18 with TRBJ2-7; tentative D call: TRBD1 (5 bases). With 6 bases removed from V and 7 bases from J, the gap between germline ends came to 10 bases. There are 11 residues in the CDR3. CDR1 KGHSH and CDR2 LQKENI come from the germline V gene. This CDR3 is CASSGPGEQYF. The CDR3 coding sequence is TGTGCCAGCTCGGGGCCAGGGGAGCAGTACTTC.

This clonotype came up many times. V usage is TRBV27 and J usage is TRBJ2-1; D might be TRBD2 (6 bases). The CDR3 totals 13 residues. Trimming removed 4 bases at V and 6 bases at J, with 10 bases between. Germline values: CDR1 MNHEY, CDR2 SMNVEV (reference sequence). The CDR3 loop is CASSSETSNEQFF. DNA of the CDR3: TGTGCCAGCAGTTCCGAGACTAGCAATGAGCAGTTCTTC.

The chain employs TRBV20-1 and TRBJ2-1, with D tentatively TRBD1 or TRBD2 (5 bases each). The germline V and J ends were trimmed by 3 bases and 0 bases, with 15 bases remaining between them. The CDR3 length is 16 residues. Germline V gene data show CDR1 as DFQATT and CDR2 as SNEGSKA (reference sequence). DNA of the CDR3: TGCAGTGCTAGTAGAAGGGACGGCCGCTCCTACAATGAGCAGTTCTTC. Amino acid sequence: CSASRRDGRSYNEQFF.

CDR3 nucleotides: TGTGCCAGCAGCCCACAGGGATCCACCGGGGAGCTGTTTTTT. It specifies CASSPQGSTGELFF. The chain links TRBV3-1 to TRBJ2-2; D is perhaps TRBD1 (6 bases). V lost 4 bases, J lost 4 bases, and 10 bases lay in between. CDR1 and CDR2 (germline): LGHDT, YNNKEL (reference sequence). CDR3 length: 14 amino acids.

This clonotype was seen repeatedly, ten times or more. This chain links TRBV20-1 with TRBJ2-1, with D unresolved. Germline CDR1 DFQATT, CDR2 SNEGSKA (reference sequence). The V end lost 2 bases, the J end lost 12 bases, and 17 bases lay between the germline ends. This CDR3 region has 13 residues. The CDR3 DNA reads as TGCAGTGCTAGACCCCCCGGCGGCCTTGGGCAGTTCTTC. Translated: CSARPPGGLGQFF.

The table lists this clonotype with many counts. The chain has TRBV7-9 and TRBJ1-5; no clear D gene. V lost 9 bases to trimming and J lost 0 bases, with 9 bases between them. The CDR3 length is 13 residues. The germline V gene encodes CDR1 SEHNR and CDR2 FQNEAQ (reference sequence). CDR3 sequence: CASGEFSNQPQHF. CDR3 DNA sequence: TGTGCCAGTGGTGAATTTAGCAATCAGCCCCAGCATTTT.

This clonotype came up many times. The CDR3 coding sequence is TGTGCCACCAGTGATGGAAGGTTTTTGACCGGGGAGCTGTTTTTT. Translating it yields CATSDGRFLTGELFF. This chain links TRBV24-1 with TRBJ2-2; D is unclear. The CDR3 totals 15 residues. The ends were cut back, 3 bases at V and 5 bases at J, with 12 bases in the middle. Germline-derived CDR1 and CDR2 are KGHDR and SFDVKD.

This rearrangement joins TRBV18 to TRBJ2-1; no reliable D call. This CDR3 contains 15 residues. V lost 4 bases and J 0 bases, leaving 10 bases between the germline ends. In germline, CDR1 is KGHSH, CDR2 LQKENI. The CDR3 DNA is TGTGCCAGCTCACTAGCCCTAAGCTCCTACAATGAGCAGTTCTTC. This translates into CASSLALSSYNEQFF.